This T cell receptor beta chain emerged from a study of blood T cells in healthy people across ages (dated by TCRdb to 2015 to 2017). As for the study more broadly: In model experiments, roughly one uniquely barcoded TCR beta cDNA molecule per two T cells was captured by template switching. Two additional independent replicas of 1 million unique cDNA reads from the same blood draw were analyzed for two donors (one aged 18 to 30 and one aged 80 or older). The study measured age-related changes in TCR beta repertoire diversity using deep sequencing normalized with unique cDNA molecular identifiers. The donors were divided into four age groups: young (average about 15 years), middle-aged (approximately 42), aged (about 60) and long-lived (approximately 74). To avoid experimental bias, donors of different ages were distributed randomly across sequencing lanes. The research as a whole found: Because profiling used bulk unsorted PBMCs, naive and antigen-experienced compartments could not be compared conclusively. The long-lived group showed more naive CD4+ T cells, fewer expanded clones and increased TCR diversity than the aged group, suggesting age selection. A strong correlation was found between observed TCR beta diversity and the percentage of naive T cells measured by flow cytometry. Because the CMV infection status of the donors was unknown, age-related changes in expanded clonotypes may potentially have been confounded. Estimates of total diversity based on one million sequenced T cells were considered lower bounds and underestimates. Observed TCR beta diversity per million T cells fell roughly linearly with age, and a significant reduction was already apparent by age approximately 40.

CDR1 and CDR2 were assigned from the germline V gene as MNHEY and SVGEGT. The V and J ends are trimmed by 0 bases and 4 bases, leaving 9 bases between them. From cysteine to phenylalanine, the CDR3 is 15 amino acids long. Here the CDR3 DNA is all that survives: 45 bases in frame from base 1. This clonotype was detected only a few times. This clone's antigen is unknown. No much larger clonotype is one base removed from it; base qualities were not supplied. The donors were about 40 Caucasian individuals from Russia, aged roughly 6 to 100 years, who were systemically healthy. About 10 milliliters of peripheral blood were collected from each donor into EDTA-treated Vacutainer tubes. Ficoll-Paque density-gradient centrifugation was used to isolate PBMCs, with at least 6 million per sample. Trizol reagent was used to extract total RNA from the PBMCs, yielding at least 5 micrograms per sample. Naive CD45RAhigh/CD27high T cell percentages were measured by flow cytometry on a PBMC aliquot from every donor.

Receptor amplification or capture employed 5' RACE. Sequencing took place on an Illumina HiSeq 2500. A second about 7 to 12 cycle PCR used a sample-barcoded 5' primer and a J-beta primer mix. A unique molecular identifier was introduced onto each TCR beta cDNA molecule by a template-switch 5' adaptor carrying 12 random nucleotides. Each sample yielded at least 3 million CDR3-containing paired-end reads. All of the RNA was converted into first-strand cDNA using the Mint cDNA synthesis kit, with a TRBC-specific oligonucleotide serving as the primer. All cDNA was treated with uracil-DNA glycosylase and then went through a first 18-cycle PCR with the universal primers M1SS and BC2_uni_R. The authors' pipeline ran thus. Each sample was normalized by randomly selecting 1 million high-quality reads, each carrying a distinct molecular identifier. Reads with shared molecular identifiers were discarded instead of being binned into consensus sequences. MiTCR, run with a Q25 quality threshold and the strictest error-elimination algorithm, handled CDR3 identification, clonotype clustering and error correction. A nonparametric unseen species model using Euler transformation provided a lower-bound estimate of total TCR beta diversity. Through fastp at Q25 and MiXCR, TCRdb rebuilt clones from the public reads, retaining in-frame beta chains. One record per CDR3 amino acid sequence lists the most common genes and DNA. It is TCRdb's table, rather than the study itself, that gives the V and J calls and clone size. This sample comprises around 1,100,000 distinct CDR3 sequences, about two fifths of them detected only once. The top ten constitute around 13% of the sample.

The specimen sequenced was blood. The V and J genes are TRBV6-2 or TRBV6-3 and TRBJ2-2; D gene: possibly TRBD1, on 5 matching bases. The TCR originated in a man between 18 and 35 years old in good health. The CDR3 reads CASSYSAGPTGELFF. The nucleotide sequence is TGTGCCAGCAGTTACTCAGCAGGGCCCACCGGGGAGCTGTTTTTT.